One sample yielded the 10 T cell receptor beta chains listed below, sequenced in a study of blood T cell repertoires in COVID-19. Libraries were prepared by immunoSEQ multiplex PCR; TCRdb keeps only in-frame clonotypes and omits some of them. The sample consists of about 480,000 clones, more than 70% of them appearing once. The sample taken for sequencing was peripheral blood. The receptors come from a woman aged 50 to 60 with COVID-19, enrolled during active disease.

V is TRBV28 and J is TRBJ1-2; 7 bases fit TRBD1. The junction had 11 bases not matched to a gene; V was cut back by 1 base and J by 9 bases. The CDR3 contains 15 residues. The germline gives CDR1 MDHEN, CDR2 SYDVKM. The DNA of the CDR3 is TGTGCCAGCAGTTTATTTGGAACAGGGGACCGAAGCTACACCTTC. Its translation: CASSLFGTGDRSYTF.

The chain links TRBV5-4 to TRBJ2-1; TRBD2 aligns across 7 bases. CDR1 is SGHNT, CDR2 YYREEE, per germline (reference sequence). V dropped 0 bases and J dropped 9; count of bases not matched to a gene: 3. The CDR3 totals 13 residues. The CDR3 loop is CASSLASGSEQFF. CDR3 bases: TGTGCCAGCAGCTTGGCTAGCGGCAGTGAGCAGTTCTTC.

This clone was seen a single time. The chain carries TRBV5-1 and TRBJ1-1; D gene ambiguous. With 1 base removed from V and 5 bases from J, the gap between germline ends came to 12 bases. The CDR3 sequence is 14 residues long. Germline values: CDR1 SGHRS, CDR2 YFSETQ. This CDR3 reads CASSLTGRRTEAFF. CDR3 nucleotide sequence: TGCGCCAGCAGCTTGACGGGGAGGAGGACTGAAGCTTTCTTT. The variable domain in full, with the rest retrieved from reference TRBV5-1 and TRBJ1-1, is KAGVTQTPRYLIKTRGQQVTLSCSPISGHRSVSWYQQTPGQGLQFLFEYFSETQRNKGNFPGRFSGRQFSNSRSEMNVSTLELGDSALYLCASSLTGRRTEAFFGQGTRLTVV.

CDR3 bases: TGCGCCAGCAAGGTAGGCCAGGTATACAATGAGCAGTTCTTC. It translates to CASKVGQVYNEQFF. The J gene is TRBJ2-1, the V gene TRBV5-1; no firm D call. The ends were cut back, 6 bases at V and 4 bases at J, with 14 bases in the middle. The length of the CDR3 is 14 residues. Germline CDR1 and CDR2: SGHRS and YFSETQ.

The CDR3: CASSLSTGLNYGYTF. The CDR3 nucleotides read TGTGCCAGCAGTTTATCCACAGGGCTGAACTATGGCTACACCTTC. V is TRBV28 and J is TRBJ1-2, with D perhaps matching TRBD1 (6 bases). The CDR3 runs 15 residues. Trimming cost V 1 base and J 2 bases, with 11 bases left between them. Germline values: CDR1 MDHEN, CDR2 SYDVKM.

This chain links TRBV5-1 with TRBJ1-3; 8 bases match TRBD1. The V gene end was trimmed by 2 bases and the J gene end by 4 bases; junction bases not matched to a gene: 5. The CDR3 length is 15 residues. Germline V gives CDR1 SGHRS, CDR2 YFSETQ. The CDR3 loop is CASSFWTGMGNTIYF. The CDR3 DNA follows: TGCGCCAGCAGCTTCTGGACAGGGATGGGAAACACCATATATTTT.

The V and J genes are TRBV10-1 and TRBJ2-7, with D maybe TRBD1 (5 bases). The CDR3 is made up of 14 amino acids. Germline loops: CDR1 WNHNN, CDR2 SYGVQD (reference sequence). Between the trimmed V and J ends, which lost 2 bases and 5 bases, there was a span of 13 bases. The DNA of the CDR3 is TGCGCCAGCAGTGAGGGTTGGACACTCGACGAGCAGTACTTC. Translation: CASSEGWTLDEQYF.

The genes are TRBV7-9 and TRBJ2-7; perhaps TRBD2 as D (6 bases). The CDR3 contains 14 residues. V lost 5 bases and J 0 bases, leaving 11 bases between the germline ends. Germline loops: CDR1 SEHNR, CDR2 FQNEAQ (reference sequence). The DNA of the CDR3 is TGTGCCAGCAGCCTTACGGAGGGCTCCTACGAGCAGTACTTC. Translating it yields CASSLTEGSYEQYF.

This clone was found once. The rearrangement uses TRBV27 and TRBJ2-3; D not resolved. The CDR3 contains 16 residues. V was trimmed by 2 bases and J by 0 bases, leaving 12 bases between them. Per the germline V gene, CDR1 is MNHEY and CDR2 is SMNVEV (reference sequence). The chain's CDR3 is CASSLGRHISTDTQYF. The CDR3 coding sequence is TGTGCCAGCAGTTTAGGCAGACACATTAGCACAGATACGCAGTATTTT.

This rearrangement joins TRBV27 to TRBJ2-1; 8 bases match TRBD1. Germline V gives CDR1 MNHEY, CDR2 SMNVEV (reference sequence). The CDR3 sequence is 17 residues long. The ends lost 6 bases at V and 9 bases at J; junction bases unmatched: 19. The CDR3 nucleotides are TGTGCCAGCAGGACTGCTGCAGGGGGCGACCGATGGAGTGAGCAGTTCTTC. Its protein is CASRTAAGGDRWSEQFF.